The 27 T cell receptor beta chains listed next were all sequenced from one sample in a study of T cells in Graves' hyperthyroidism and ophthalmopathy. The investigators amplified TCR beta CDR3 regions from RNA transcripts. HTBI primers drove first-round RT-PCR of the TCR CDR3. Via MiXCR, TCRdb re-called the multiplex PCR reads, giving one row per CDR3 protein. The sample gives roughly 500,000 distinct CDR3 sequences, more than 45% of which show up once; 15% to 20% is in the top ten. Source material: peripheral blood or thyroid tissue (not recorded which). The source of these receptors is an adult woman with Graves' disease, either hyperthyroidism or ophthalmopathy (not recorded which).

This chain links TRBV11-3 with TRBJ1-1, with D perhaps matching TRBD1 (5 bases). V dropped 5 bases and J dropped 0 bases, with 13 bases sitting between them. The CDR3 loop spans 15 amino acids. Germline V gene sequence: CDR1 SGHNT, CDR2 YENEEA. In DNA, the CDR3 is TGTGCCAGCAGCGACGGGGGGTCGTTGAACACTGAAGCTTTCTTT. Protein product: CASSDGGSLNTEAFF.

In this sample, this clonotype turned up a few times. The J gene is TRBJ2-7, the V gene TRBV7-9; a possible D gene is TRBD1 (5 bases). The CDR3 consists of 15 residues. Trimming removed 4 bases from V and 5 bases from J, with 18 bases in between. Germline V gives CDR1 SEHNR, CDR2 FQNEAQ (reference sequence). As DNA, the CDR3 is TGTGCCAGCAGCTCGACAGAGCGTCCGTTCCACGAGCAGTACTTC. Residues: CASSSTERPFHEQYF.

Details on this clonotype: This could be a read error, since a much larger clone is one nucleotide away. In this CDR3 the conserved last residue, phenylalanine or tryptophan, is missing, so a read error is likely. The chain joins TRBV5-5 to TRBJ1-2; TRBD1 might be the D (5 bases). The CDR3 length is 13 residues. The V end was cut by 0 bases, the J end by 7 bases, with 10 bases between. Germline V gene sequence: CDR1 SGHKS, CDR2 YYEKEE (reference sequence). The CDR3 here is CASSLAGFAGYTL. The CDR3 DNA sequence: TGTGCCAGCAGCTTGGCAGGGTTTGCTGGCTACACCCTC.

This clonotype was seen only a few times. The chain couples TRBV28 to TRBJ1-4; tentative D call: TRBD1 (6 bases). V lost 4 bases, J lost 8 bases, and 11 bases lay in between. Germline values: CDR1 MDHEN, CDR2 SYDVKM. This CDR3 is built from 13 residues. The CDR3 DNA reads TGTGCCAGCAGTTCCCCAGGGGTGGAAAAACTGTTTTTT. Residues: CASSSPGVEKLFF.

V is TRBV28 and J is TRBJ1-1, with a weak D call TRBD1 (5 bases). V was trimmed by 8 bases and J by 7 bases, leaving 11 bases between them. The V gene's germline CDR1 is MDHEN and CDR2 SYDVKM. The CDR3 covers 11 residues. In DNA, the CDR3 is TGTGCCAGCGGGGACTTGAGTGAAGCTTTCTTT. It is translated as CASGDLSEAFF.

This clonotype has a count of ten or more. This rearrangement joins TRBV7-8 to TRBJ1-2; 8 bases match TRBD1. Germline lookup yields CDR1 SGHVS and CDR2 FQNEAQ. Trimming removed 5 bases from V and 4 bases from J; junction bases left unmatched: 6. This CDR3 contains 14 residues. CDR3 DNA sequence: TGTGCCAGCAGCCCGACAGGGGTGGGCTATGGCTACACCTTC. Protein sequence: CASSPTGVGYGYTF.

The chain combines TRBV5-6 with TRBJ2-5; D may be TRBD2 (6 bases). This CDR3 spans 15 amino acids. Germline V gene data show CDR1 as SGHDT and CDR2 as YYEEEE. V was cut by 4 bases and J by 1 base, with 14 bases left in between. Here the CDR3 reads CASSPVGTRQETQYF. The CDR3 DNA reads TGTGCCAGCAGCCCGGTAGGGACTCGCCAAGAGACCCAGTACTTC.

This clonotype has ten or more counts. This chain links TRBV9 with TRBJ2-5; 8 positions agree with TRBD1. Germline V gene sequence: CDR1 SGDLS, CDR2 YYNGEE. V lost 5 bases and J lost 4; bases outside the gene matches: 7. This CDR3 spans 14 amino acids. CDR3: CASSTGGSGETQYF. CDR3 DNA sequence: TGTGCCAGCAGTACAGGGGGGAGCGGAGAGACCCAGTACTTC.

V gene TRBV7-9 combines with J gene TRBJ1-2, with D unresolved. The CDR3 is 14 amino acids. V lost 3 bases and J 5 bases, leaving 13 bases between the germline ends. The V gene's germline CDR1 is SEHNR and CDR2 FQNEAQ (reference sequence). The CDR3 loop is CASSLPTEWYGYTF. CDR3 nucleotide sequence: TGTGCCAGCAGCTTGCCGACCGAGTGGTATGGCTACACCTTC.

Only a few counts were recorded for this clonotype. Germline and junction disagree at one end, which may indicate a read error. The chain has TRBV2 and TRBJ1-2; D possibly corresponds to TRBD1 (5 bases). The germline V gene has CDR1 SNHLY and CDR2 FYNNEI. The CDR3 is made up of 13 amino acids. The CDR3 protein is CASREGTVYGYTF. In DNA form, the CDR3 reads TGTGCCAGCAGGGAAGGGACCGTCTATGGCTACACCTTC.

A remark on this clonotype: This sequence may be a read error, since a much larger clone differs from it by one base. This chain's CDR3 is CATRPGRLRTEALF. Here the CDR3 DNA reads TGTGCCACCAGGCCGGGACGGCTTAGGACTGAAGCTCTCTTT. V gene TRBV15 combines with J gene TRBJ1-1; D may be TRBD1 (5 bases). The CDR3 is made up of 14 amino acids. The germline V gene has CDR1 LNHNV and CDR2 YYDKDF (reference sequence).

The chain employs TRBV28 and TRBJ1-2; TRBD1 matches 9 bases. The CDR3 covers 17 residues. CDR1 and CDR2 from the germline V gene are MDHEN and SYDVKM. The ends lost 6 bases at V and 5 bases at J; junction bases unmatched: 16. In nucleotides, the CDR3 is TGTGCCAGCAGCCCAACCGGGACAGGGTATGTCATGTATGGCTACACCTTC. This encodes CASSPTGTGYVMYGYTF.

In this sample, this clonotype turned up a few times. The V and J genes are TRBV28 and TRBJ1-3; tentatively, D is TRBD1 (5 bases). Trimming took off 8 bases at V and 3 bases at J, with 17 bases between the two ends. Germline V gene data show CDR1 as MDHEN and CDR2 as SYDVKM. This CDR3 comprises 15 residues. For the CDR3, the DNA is TGTGCCAGCCGACTCTTGGGGGGTGGTGGAAACACCATATATTTT. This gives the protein CASRLLGGGGNTIYF.

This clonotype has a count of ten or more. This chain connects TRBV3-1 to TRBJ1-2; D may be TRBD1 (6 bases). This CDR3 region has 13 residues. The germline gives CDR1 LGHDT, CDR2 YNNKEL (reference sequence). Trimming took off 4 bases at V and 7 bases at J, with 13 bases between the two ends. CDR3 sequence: CASSLLVGGGYTF. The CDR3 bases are TGTGCCAGCAGCCTACTAGTAGGGGGTGGCTACACCTTC. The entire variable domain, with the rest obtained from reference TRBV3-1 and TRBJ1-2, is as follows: DTAVSQTPKYLVTQMGNDKSIKCEQNLGHDTMYWYKQDSKKFLKIMFSYNNKELIINETVPNRFSPKSPDKAHLNLHINSLELGDSAVYFCASSLLVGGGYTFGSGTRLTVV.

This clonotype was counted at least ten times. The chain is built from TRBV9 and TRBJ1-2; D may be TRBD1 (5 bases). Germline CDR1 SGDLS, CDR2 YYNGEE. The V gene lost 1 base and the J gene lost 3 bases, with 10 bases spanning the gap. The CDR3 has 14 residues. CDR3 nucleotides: TGTGCCAGCAGCGTAAGCGTCAGGGACTATGGCTACACCTTC. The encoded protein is CASSVSVRDYGYTF.

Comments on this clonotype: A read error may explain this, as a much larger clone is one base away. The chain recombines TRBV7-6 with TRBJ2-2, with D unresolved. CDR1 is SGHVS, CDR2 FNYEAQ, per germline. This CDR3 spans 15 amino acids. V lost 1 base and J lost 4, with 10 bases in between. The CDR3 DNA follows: TGTGCCAGCAGCTTAGTAAGAACGATCACCGGGGAGCTGTTTTTT. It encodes CASSLVRTITGELFF.

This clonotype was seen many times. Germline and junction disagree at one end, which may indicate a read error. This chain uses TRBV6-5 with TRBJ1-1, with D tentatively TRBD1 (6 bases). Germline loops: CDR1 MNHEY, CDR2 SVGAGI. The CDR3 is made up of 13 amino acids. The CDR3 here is CASSGRQEPRINF. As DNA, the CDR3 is TGTGCCAGCTCGGGTCGACAGGAACCCAGAATAAACTTT.

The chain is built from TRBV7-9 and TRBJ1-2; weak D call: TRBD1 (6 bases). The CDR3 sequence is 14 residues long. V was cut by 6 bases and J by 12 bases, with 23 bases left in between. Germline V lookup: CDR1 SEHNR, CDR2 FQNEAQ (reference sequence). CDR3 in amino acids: CASRTGGAGSGNTF. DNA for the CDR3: TGTGCCAGCAGAACGGGGGGGGCAGGCTCTGGAAACACCTTC.

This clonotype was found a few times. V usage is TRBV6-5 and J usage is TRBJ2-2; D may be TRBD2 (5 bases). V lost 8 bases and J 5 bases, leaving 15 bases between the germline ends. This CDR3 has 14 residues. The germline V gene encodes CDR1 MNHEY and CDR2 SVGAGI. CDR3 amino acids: CASCKADLTGELFF. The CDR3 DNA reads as TGTGCCAGCTGTAAAGCGGATCTAACCGGGGAGCTGTTTTTT.

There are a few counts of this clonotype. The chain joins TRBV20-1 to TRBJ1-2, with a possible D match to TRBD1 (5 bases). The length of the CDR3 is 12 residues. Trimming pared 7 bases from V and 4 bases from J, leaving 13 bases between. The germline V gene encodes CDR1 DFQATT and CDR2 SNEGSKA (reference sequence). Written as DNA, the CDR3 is TGCAGTGTCTTAATCCAGGGCTATGGCTACACCTTC. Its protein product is CSVLIQGYGYTF.

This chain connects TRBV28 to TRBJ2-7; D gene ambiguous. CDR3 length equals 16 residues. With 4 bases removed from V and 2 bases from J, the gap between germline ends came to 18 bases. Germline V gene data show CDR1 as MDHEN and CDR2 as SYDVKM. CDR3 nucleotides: TGTGCCAGCAGTTCCCCAACCGTTTATAAACCCTACGAGCAGTACTTC. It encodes CASSSPTVYKPYEQYF.

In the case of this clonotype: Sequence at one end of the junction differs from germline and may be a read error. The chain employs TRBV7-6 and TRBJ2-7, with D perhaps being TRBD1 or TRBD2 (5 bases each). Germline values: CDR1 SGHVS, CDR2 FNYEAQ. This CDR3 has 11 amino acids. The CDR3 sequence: CASSFGGEQCF. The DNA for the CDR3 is TGTGCCAGCAGCTTTGGGGGAGAGCAGTGCTTC.

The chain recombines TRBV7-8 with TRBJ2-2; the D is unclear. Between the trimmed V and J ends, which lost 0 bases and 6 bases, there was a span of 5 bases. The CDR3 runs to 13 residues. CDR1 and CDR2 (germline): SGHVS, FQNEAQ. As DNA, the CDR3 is TGTGCCAGCAGCTTAGCGCTGGCCGGGGAGCTGTTTTTT. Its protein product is CASSLALAGELFF. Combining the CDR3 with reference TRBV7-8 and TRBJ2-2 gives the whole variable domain GAGVSQSPRYKVAKRGQDVALRCDPISGHVSLFWYQQALGQGPEFLTYFQNEAQLDKSGLPSDRFFAERPEGSVSTLKIQRTQQEDSAVYLCASSLALAGELFFGEGSRLTVL.

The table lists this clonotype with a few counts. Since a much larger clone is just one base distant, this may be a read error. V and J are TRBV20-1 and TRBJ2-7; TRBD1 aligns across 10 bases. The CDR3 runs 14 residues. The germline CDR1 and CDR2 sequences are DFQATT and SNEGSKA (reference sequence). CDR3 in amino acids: CSALGQGVTYEQHF. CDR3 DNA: TGCAGTGCCCTAGGACAGGGGGTAACCTACGAGCAGCACTTC.

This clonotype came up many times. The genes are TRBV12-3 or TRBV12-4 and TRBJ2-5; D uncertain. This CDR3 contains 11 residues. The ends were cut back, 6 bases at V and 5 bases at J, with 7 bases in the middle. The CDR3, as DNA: TGTGCCAGCAGCTTAAGGGAGACCCAGTACTTC. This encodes CASSLRETQYF.

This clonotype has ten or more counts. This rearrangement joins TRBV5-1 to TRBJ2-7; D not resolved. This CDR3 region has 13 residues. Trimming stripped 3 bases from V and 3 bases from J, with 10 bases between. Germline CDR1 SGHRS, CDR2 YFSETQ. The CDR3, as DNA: TGCGCCAGCAGCTACGGACCGAGCTACGAGCAGTACTTC. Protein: CASSYGPSYEQYF.

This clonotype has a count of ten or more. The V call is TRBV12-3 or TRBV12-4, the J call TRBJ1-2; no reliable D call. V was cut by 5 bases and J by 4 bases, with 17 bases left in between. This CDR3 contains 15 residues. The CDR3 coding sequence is TGTGCCAGCAGTCTGGTGGCAGCAACTAGCTATGGCTACACCTTC. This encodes CASSLVAATSYGYTF.